This T cell receptor (beta chain) was sequenced in a study of blood T cells in healthy people across ages. Study-wide background: For every two T cells, template switching captured about one barcoded beta molecule.

Next came a second PCR, run for about 7 to 12 cycles, which used a sample-barcoded 5' primer along with a J-beta primer mix. TCRdb re-called the 5' RACE reads with MiXCR, one entry per CDR3 protein. The table has roughly 1.5 million distinct CDR3 sequences, approximately 43% seen once. With V trimmed by 3 bases and J by 10 bases, 11 bases remained unmatched. The length of the CDR3 is 15 residues. Note on this clonotype: What it recognizes is unknown.

Study outcomes and limitations: Getting older went along with TCR beta diversity per million T cells dropping roughly linearly. More naive CD4+ cells and higher diversity were found in long-lived than in aged donors. Unsorted PBMCs ruled out conclusive naive versus antigen-experienced comparison.

The chain links TRBV12-3 or TRBV12-4 to TRBJ2-1; TRBD2 matches 8 bases. The clonotype was recovered from a woman between 18 and 30 years old in good health. The specimen sequenced was blood. The CDR3 protein is CASSLFGAGGREQFF. DNA of the CDR3: TGTGCCAGCAGTTTGTTCGGCGCGGGGGGCCGGGAGCAGTTCTTC.